This TCR beta chain was found in a study of blood T cell repertoires in COVID-19. This table comes from immunoSEQ multiplex PCR, and its TCRdb copy is limited to in-frame clones, with some not included. This table holds approximately 91,000 clones, 77% found once. Trimming took 9 bases from V and 4 from J; bases not matched to a gene: 5. Germline assignment: CDR1 KGHDR and CDR2 SFDVKD. The CDR3 extends over 13 amino acids. Specimen: peripheral blood. The receptor comes from a woman aged 80 or over with acute or convalescent COVID-19. The chain is built from TRBV24-1 and TRBJ2-1, with 7 positions matching TRBD2. Here the CDR3 DNA reads TGTGCCACCGGGGGAGGGATTTACAATGAGCAGTTCTTC. Translating gives CATGGGIYNEQFF.